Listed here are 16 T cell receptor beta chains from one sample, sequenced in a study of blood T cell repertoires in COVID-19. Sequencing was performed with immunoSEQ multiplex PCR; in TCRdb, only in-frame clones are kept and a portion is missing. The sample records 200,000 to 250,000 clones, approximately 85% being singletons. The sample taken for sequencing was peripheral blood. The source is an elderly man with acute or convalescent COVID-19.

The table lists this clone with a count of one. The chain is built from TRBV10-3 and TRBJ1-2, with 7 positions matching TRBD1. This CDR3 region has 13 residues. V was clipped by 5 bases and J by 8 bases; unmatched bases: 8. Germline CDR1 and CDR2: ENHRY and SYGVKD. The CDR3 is CAISPGDSLGYTF. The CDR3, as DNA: TGTGCCATCAGTCCAGGGGACAGCCTGGGCTACACCTTC.

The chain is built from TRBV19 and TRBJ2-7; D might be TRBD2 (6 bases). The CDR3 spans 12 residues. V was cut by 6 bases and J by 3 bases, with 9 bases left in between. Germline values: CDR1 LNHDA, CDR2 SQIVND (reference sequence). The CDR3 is CASSQGGYEQYF. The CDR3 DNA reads TGTGCCAGTAGCCAGGGAGGCTACGAGCAGTACTTC.

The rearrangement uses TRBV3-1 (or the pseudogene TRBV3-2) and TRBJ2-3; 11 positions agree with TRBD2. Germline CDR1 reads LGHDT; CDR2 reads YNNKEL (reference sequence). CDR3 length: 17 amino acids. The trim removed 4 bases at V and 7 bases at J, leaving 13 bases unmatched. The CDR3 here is CASSREVLAGGRNTQYF. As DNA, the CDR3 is TGTGCCAGCAGCCGAGAGGTTCTAGCGGGAGGAAGAAATACGCAGTATTTT.

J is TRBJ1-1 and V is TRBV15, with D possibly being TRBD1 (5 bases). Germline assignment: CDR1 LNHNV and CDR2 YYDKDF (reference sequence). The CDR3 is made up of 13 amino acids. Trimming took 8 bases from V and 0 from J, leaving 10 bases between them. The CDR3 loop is CATGSRVNTEAFF. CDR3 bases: TGTGCCACCGGATCCAGGGTGAACACTGAAGCTTTCTTT. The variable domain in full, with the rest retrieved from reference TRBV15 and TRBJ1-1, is DAMVIQNPRYQVTQFGKPVTLSCSQTLNHNVMYWYQQKSSQAPKLLFHYYDKDFNNEADTPDNFQSRRPNTSFCFLDIRSPGLGDTAMYLCATGSRVNTEAFFGQGTRLTVV.

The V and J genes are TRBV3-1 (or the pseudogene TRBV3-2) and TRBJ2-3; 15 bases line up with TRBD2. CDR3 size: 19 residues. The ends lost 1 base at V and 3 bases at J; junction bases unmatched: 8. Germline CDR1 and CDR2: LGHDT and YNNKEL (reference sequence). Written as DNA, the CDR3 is TGTGCCAGCAGCCAAGGGTTGGGACTAGCGGGAGGTTTGACAGATACGCAGTATTTT. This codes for CASSQGLGLAGGLTDTQYF.

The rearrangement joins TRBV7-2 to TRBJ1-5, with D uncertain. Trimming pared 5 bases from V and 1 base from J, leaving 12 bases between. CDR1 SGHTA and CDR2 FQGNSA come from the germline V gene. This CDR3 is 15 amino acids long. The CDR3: CASSPSGLSNQPQHF. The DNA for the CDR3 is TGTGCCAGCAGCCCATCGGGGTTGAGCAATCAGCCCCAGCATTTT.

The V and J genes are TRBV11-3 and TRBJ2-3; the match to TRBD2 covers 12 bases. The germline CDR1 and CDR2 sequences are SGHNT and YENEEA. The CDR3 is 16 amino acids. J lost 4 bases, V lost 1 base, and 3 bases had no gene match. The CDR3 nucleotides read TGTGCCAGCAGCTTAGGGGCTAGCGGGGGGGCAGATACGCAGTATTTT. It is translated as CASSLGASGGADTQYF.

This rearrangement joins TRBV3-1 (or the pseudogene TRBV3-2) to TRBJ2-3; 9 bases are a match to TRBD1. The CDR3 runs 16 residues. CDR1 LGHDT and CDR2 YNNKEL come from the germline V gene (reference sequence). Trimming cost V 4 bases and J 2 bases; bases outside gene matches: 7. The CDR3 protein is CASSRDGTGTTDTQYF. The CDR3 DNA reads TGTGCCAGCAGCCGTGACGGGACAGGGACCACAGATACGCAGTATTTT.

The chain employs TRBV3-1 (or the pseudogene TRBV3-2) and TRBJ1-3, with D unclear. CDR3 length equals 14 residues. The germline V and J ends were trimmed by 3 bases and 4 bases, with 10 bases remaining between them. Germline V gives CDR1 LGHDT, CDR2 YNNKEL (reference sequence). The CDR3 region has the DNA TGTGCCAGCAGCCAGGGAGGGAAAGGAAACACCATATATTTT. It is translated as CASSQGGKGNTIYF.

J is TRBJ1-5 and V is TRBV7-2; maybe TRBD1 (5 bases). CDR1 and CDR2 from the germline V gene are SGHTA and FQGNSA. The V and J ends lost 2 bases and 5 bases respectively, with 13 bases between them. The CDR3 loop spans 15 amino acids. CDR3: CASSLTGLLHQPQHF. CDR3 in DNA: TGTGCCAGCAGCTTAACAGGACTACTCCATCAGCCCCAGCATTTT.

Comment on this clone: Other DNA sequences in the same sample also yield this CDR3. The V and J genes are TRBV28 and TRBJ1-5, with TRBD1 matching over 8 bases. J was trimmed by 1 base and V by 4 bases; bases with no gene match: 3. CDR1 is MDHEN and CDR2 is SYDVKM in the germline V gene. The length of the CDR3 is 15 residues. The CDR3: CASSSGQGSNQPQHF. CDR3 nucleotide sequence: TGTGCCAGCAGTTCAGGACAGGGAAGCAATCAGCCCCAGCATTTT.

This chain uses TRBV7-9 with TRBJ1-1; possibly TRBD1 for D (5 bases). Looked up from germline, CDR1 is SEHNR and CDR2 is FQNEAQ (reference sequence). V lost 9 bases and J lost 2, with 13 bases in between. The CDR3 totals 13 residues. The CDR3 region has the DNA TGTGCCAGTGGCCTGACAGCTAACACTGAAGCTTTCTTT. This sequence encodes CASGLTANTEAFF.

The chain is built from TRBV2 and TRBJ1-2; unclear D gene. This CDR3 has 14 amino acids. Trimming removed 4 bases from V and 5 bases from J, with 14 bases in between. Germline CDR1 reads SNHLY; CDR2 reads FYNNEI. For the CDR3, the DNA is TGTGCCAGCAGTGGCGAGTGGACTGGGTATGGCTACACCTTC. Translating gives CASSGEWTGYGYTF.

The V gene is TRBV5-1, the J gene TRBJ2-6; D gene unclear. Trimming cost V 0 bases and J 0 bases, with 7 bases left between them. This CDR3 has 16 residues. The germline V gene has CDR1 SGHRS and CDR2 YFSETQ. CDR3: CASSLGRFSGANVLTF. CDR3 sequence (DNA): TGCGCCAGCAGCTTGGGCCGGTTCTCTGGGGCCAACGTCCTGACTTTC.

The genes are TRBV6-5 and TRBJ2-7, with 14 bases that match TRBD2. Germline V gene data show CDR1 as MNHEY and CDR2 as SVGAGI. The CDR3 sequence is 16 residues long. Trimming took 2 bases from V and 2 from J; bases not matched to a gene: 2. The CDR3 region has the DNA TGTGCCAGCAGTTACCTGACTAGCGGGAGGGCCTACGAGCAGTACTTC. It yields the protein CASSYLTSGRAYEQYF.

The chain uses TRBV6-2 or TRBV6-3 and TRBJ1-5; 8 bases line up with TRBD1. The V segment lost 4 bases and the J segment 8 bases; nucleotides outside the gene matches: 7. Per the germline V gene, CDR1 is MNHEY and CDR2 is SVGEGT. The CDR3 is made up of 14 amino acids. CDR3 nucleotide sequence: TGTGCCAGCAGTTCCCCAGGGGGCCTGGAGCCCCAGCATTTT. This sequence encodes CASSSPGGLEPQHF.